This T cell receptor beta chain was retrieved from a study of T cell changes during pregnancy in multiple sclerosis. Sequencing used immunoSEQ multiplex PCR; TCRdb keeps in-frame clones, though not all of them. Among tens of thousands of clones listed, 80% to 95% were seen once. CDR1 and CDR2 (germline): GTSNPN, SVGIG (reference sequence). Trimming removed 3 bases from V and 0 bases from J; junction bases left unmatched: 4. This CDR3 has 16 residues. The rearrangement uses TRBV30 and TRBJ1-5; TRBD1 matches at 11 bases. The source of this sequence is a female donor in good health, enrolled as a control in a pregnancy study. Sequenced here: peripheral blood, sampled after pregnancy. CDR3 nucleotides: TGTGCCTGGAGCGGGACAGGGGGGTATAGCAATCAGCCCCAGCATTTT. Encoded protein: CAWSGTGGYSNQPQHF.